These 25 T cell receptor beta chains were all obtained from the same sample, sequenced in a study of lymphopenia after photon versus proton radiotherapy. Libraries were prepared by immunoSEQ multiplex PCR; TCRdb keeps only in-frame clonotypes and omits some of them. The sample yields roughly 41,000 clones, more than 70% seen once. The starting material was peripheral blood, obtained from a patient treated with photon-based radiotherapy. Receptors originate from a man aged 50-60 years with gastric cancer.

J is TRBJ1-1 and V is TRBV30; D is ambiguous. The CDR3 totals 16 residues. The germline V gene has CDR1 GTSNPN and CDR2 SVGIG (reference sequence). Deletions cut 0 bases from V and 0 bases from J, with 14 bases between. As DNA, the CDR3 is TGTGCCTGGAGTGTACTGGGCAGTCTCATGAACACTGAAGCTTTCTTT. Its protein is CAWSVLGSLMNTEAFF.

The chain links TRBV6-1 to TRBJ1-2; a weak D match, TRBD1 (5 bases). The CDR3 contains 13 residues. The germline gives CDR1 MNHNS, CDR2 SASEGT. V was clipped by 4 bases and J by 4 bases, with 10 bases between them. CDR3 sequence: CASSVGTSYGYTF. In DNA, the CDR3 is TGTGCCAGCAGTGTCGGGACGTCCTATGGCTACACCTTC.

This clone was seen more than once but under ten times. V usage is TRBV30 and J usage is TRBJ1-1; D unclear. The CDR3 totals 14 residues. Trimming removed 3 bases from V and 0 bases from J, with 11 bases in between. Germline values: CDR1 GTSNPN, CDR2 SVGIG (reference sequence). This chain's CDR3 is CAWSGYKMNTEAFF. In DNA form, the CDR3 reads TGTGCCTGGAGCGGGTACAAAATGAACACTGAAGCTTTCTTT.

The chain has TRBV5-1 and TRBJ2-2; D call uncertain. This CDR3 spans 14 amino acids. Germline CDR1 is SGHRS and CDR2 is YFSETQ. V lost 0 bases, J lost 1 base, and 4 bases lay in between. The CDR3 DNA sequence: TGCGCCAGCAGCTTGGATGTGAACACCGGGGAGCTGTTTTTT. This gives the protein CASSLDVNTGELFF.

The chain links TRBV5-4 to TRBJ2-7; D is tentatively TRBD1 or TRBD2 (6 bases each). Germline V gives CDR1 SGHNT, CDR2 YYREEE (reference sequence). This CDR3 region has 15 residues. V gave up 0 bases and J gave up 6 bases, with 16 bases separating them. In DNA form, the CDR3 reads TGTGCCAGCAGCTTGGGGGGGGCCAGACAGGCCGAGCAGTACTTC. It yields the protein CASSLGGARQAEQYF.

This clone was seen a handful of times. This chain joins TRBV28 and TRBJ2-2; no reliable D call. This CDR3 is built from 11 residues. The V gene's germline CDR1 is MDHEN and CDR2 SYDVKM. V was cut by 5 bases and J by 4 bases, with 2 bases left in between. The CDR3 spells CASSVTGELFF. DNA of the CDR3: TGTGCCAGCAGTGTCACCGGGGAGCTGTTTTTT.

This chain uses TRBV2 with TRBJ1-1; no clear D gene. Deletions cut 7 bases from V and 5 bases from J, with 14 bases between. The CDR3 is made up of 13 amino acids. Germline-derived CDR1 and CDR2 are SNHLY and FYNNEI. The CDR3 loop is CASIRPPATEAFF. The CDR3 DNA follows: TGTGCCAGCATCAGGCCCCCCGCTACTGAAGCTTTCTTT.

The V call is TRBV7-9, the J call TRBJ2-6, with D possibly matching TRBD1 (6 bases). Trimming removed 5 bases from V and 9 bases from J, with 23 bases in between. The germline V gene encodes CDR1 SEHNR and CDR2 FQNEAQ (reference sequence). The CDR3 runs to 17 residues. CDR3 residues: CASSPRQDPGWVNVLTF. The CDR3 coding sequence is TGTGCCAGCAGCCCACGACAGGATCCTGGCTGGGTCAACGTCCTGACTTTC.

This chain connects TRBV4-1 to TRBJ2-5, with D perhaps TRBD1 or TRBD2 (5 bases each). Germline CDR1 and CDR2: MGHRA and YSYEKL. V was shortened by 0 bases and J by 5 bases, with 16 bases between the two germline ends. CDR3 length: 16 residues. CDR3 sequence (DNA): TGCGCCAGCAGCCAAGATTGGGGCAGCCCGGGGGAGACCCAGTACTTC. Its protein product is CASSQDWGSPGETQYF.

This clone was recorded once. This sequence joins TRBV27 and TRBJ2-7; possibly TRBD1 or TRBD2 for D (5 bases each). V lost 2 bases, J lost 0 bases, and 11 bases lay in between. Germline CDR1 is MNHEY and CDR2 is SMNVEV (reference sequence). This CDR3 is built from 15 residues. The CDR3 DNA reads as TGTGCCAGCAGTTTAGAGGGGTTCCTCTCCTACGAGCAGTACTTC. Translated: CASSLEGFLSYEQYF.

V gene TRBV7-2 combines with J gene TRBJ2-7; 11 nucleotides align to TRBD1. V lost 5 bases and J lost 6; bases outside the gene matches: 9. Germline loops: CDR1 SGHTA, CDR2 FQGNSA. This CDR3 region has 15 residues. CDR3 DNA sequence: TGTGCCAGCAGCAAGAGCTACGGGACAGGGGGCGAGCAGTACTTC. It translates to CASSKSYGTGGEQYF.

V and J are TRBV19 and TRBJ2-1; 10 nucleotides align to TRBD2. CDR3 length: 15 residues. In germline, CDR1 is LNHDA, CDR2 SQIVND (reference sequence). The junction had 5 bases not matched to a gene; V was cut back by 3 bases and J by 6 bases. The CDR3, as DNA: TGTGCCAGTAGTATGGTGACTAGCGGGCCCAATGAGCAGTTCTTC. It translates to CASSMVTSGPNEQFF.

This sequence joins TRBV18 and TRBJ2-2; 8 bases agree with TRBD2. J lost 6 bases, V lost 1 base, and 4 bases had no gene match. Germline V lookup: CDR1 KGHSH, CDR2 LQKENI. The CDR3 extends over 15 amino acids. CDR3 DNA: TGTGCCAGCTCACCACGACGGGAGGGCCCCGGGGAGCTGTTTTTT. Its translation: CASSPRREGPGELFF.

This chain links TRBV7-2 with TRBJ1-1; 7 bases line up with TRBD1. This CDR3 has 12 amino acids. The V gene end was trimmed by 3 bases and the J gene end by 14 bases; junction bases not matched to a gene: 9. The germline V gene encodes CDR1 SGHTA and CDR2 FQGNSA. This CDR3 is CASSFFRQGVFF. DNA for the CDR3: TGTGCCAGCAGCTTTTTCAGACAGGGAGTATTCTTT.

The V and J genes are TRBV6-1 and TRBJ1-2, with 10 positions matching TRBD1. CDR3 length: 15 amino acids. The V segment lost 6 bases and the J segment 4 bases; nucleotides outside the gene matches: 8. CDR1 is MNHNS and CDR2 is SASEGT in the germline V gene. CDR3 DNA: TGTGCCAGCAGCGCGAGGGACAGGGGCTCCTATGGCTACACCTTC. Amino acid sequence: CASSARDRGSYGYTF.

The CDR3 here is CASSLDRPETQYF. The CDR3 DNA reads TGCGCCAGCAGCTTGGATCGTCCGGAGACCCAGTACTTC. The chain is built from TRBV5-1 and TRBJ2-5; the D is unclear. CDR1 and CDR2 (germline): SGHRS, YFSETQ. The germline V and J ends were trimmed by 0 bases and 5 bases, with 8 bases remaining between them. The CDR3 length is 13 residues.

J is TRBJ1-1 and V is TRBV7-6; maybe TRBD1 (6 bases). With 3 bases removed from V and 7 bases from J, the gap between germline ends came to 12 bases. CDR1 and CDR2 from the germline V gene are SGHVS and FNYEAQ. The CDR3 consists of 13 residues. This CDR3 reads CASSFTGLGEAFF. The CDR3 region has the DNA TGTGCCAGCAGCTTTACAGGGTTAGGTGAAGCTTTCTTT.

This clone was found once. The CDR3, as DNA: TGCGCCAGCAGATCCGGGGCGGGAGGCGATGAGCAGTTCTTC. Encoded protein: CASRSGAGGDEQFF. The rearrangement uses TRBV5-1 and TRBJ2-1; 8 nucleotides match TRBD2. Trimming at V came to 5 bases and at J to 8 bases, leaving 9 bases not matched to a gene. This CDR3 region has 14 residues. CDR1 SGHRS and CDR2 YFSETQ come from the germline V gene.

This chain joins TRBV7-2 and TRBJ2-7; 8 bases align to TRBD2. The length of the CDR3 is 15 residues. CDR1 SGHTA and CDR2 FQGNSA come from the germline V gene. The trim removed 1 base at V and 4 bases at J, leaving 6 bases unmatched. This CDR3 reads CASSLEGLDGYEQYF. The CDR3 DNA is TGTGCCAGCAGCTTAGAGGGACTAGATGGGTACGAGCAGTACTTC.

The CDR3: CASSFAQGGEKLFF. In nucleotides, the CDR3 is TGTGCCAGCAGCTTCGCACAGGGAGGTGAAAAACTGTTTTTT. The chain uses TRBV7-9 and TRBJ1-4, with D perhaps matching TRBD1 (6 bases). Deletions cut 3 bases from V and 7 bases from J, with 12 bases between. The CDR3 extends over 14 amino acids. From germline, CDR1 is SEHNR and CDR2 FQNEAQ (reference sequence).

The J gene is TRBJ2-3, the V gene TRBV5-5, with D unresolved. Trimming shortened V by 6 bases and J by 1 base, and 18 bases separated the two germline ends. CDR3 length: 16 amino acids. The germline V gene has CDR1 SGHKS and CDR2 YYEKEE (reference sequence). The CDR3 DNA follows: TGTGCCAGCACCGAGGCGGCAGCTAAGCGCACAGATACGCAGTATTTT. It specifies CASTEAAAKRTDTQYF.

This clone was detected once. The CDR3 region has the DNA TGTGCCAGCAGCTTATTTCGGGGGAATGAGCAGTTCTTC. Translation gives CASSLFRGNEQFF. V is TRBV7-9 and J is TRBJ2-1; D is perhaps TRBD2 (6 bases). V lost 2 bases, J lost 7 bases, and 9 bases lay in between. The CDR3 is 13 residues long. Germline lookup yields CDR1 SEHNR and CDR2 FQNEAQ (reference sequence).

J is TRBJ1-1 and V is TRBV6-5; TRBD1 might be the D (5 bases). The germline CDR1 and CDR2 sequences are MNHEY and SVGAGI. The CDR3 has 15 amino acids. Trimming removed 0 bases at V and 1 base at J, with 9 bases between. CDR3 residues: CASSYSGVTNTEAFF. CDR3 DNA sequence: TGTGCCAGCAGTTACTCGGGGGTCACGAACACTGAAGCTTTCTTT.

The chain combines TRBV2 with TRBJ2-1; 13 bases match TRBD2. Germline CDR1 and CDR2: SNHLY and FYNNEI. V shed 6 bases, J shed 5 bases, and the junction held 4 bases outside the gene matches. This CDR3 is 15 amino acids long. The chain's CDR3 is CASRLLAGGNNEQFF. For the CDR3, the DNA is TGTGCCAGCAGGCTACTAGCGGGAGGGAACAATGAGCAGTTCTTC.

The chain is built from TRBV29-1 and TRBJ1-1; D is uncertain. The length of the CDR3 is 11 residues. Between the trimmed V and J ends, which lost 7 bases and 1 base, there was a span of 7 bases. CDR1 SQVTM and CDR2 ANQGSEA come from the germline V gene. CDR3 amino acids: CSATENTEAFF. For the CDR3, the DNA is TGCAGCGCAACAGAGAACACTGAAGCTTTCTTT.